This T cell receptor beta chain originates from a study of blood T cell repertoires in COVID-19. Two negative PCRs, clearance, or symptom resolution were required of recovered Cohort 3 donors. The method was immunoSEQ multiplex PCR; TCRdb's version includes in-frame clones alone and lacks a portion of them. The data contain roughly 450,000 clones, around 90% of them singletons. This receptor was obtained from a man aged 18 to 35 who had recovered from COVID-19. Specimen: PBMCs or T cells enriched from blood (not recorded which).

This CDR3 is CASSALPPVDNEQFF. The CDR3 DNA reads as TGTGCCAGCAGCGCGTTGCCACCGGTTGACAATGAGCAGTTCTTC. V gene TRBV6-5 combines with J gene TRBJ2-1; D gene uncertain. The V end lost 6 bases, the J end lost 5 bases, and 17 bases lay between the germline ends. Germline CDR1 and CDR2: MNHEY and SVGAGI. This CDR3 comprises 15 residues.